The 15 T cell receptor beta chains below all came from one sample that was sequenced in a study of T cell changes during pregnancy in multiple sclerosis (dated by TCRdb to about 2019). The library was produced with the immunoSEQ multiplex PCR assay. What TCRdb holds here is the immuneACCESS table cut down to in-frame rearrangements. Part of the clones is not present; checked against another copy, under half of the missing clones reflect an unresolved V gene, and the others are unexplained. For this sample the table gives tens of thousands of clones, of which 80% to 95% were detected only once. The ten largest account for 0.85% to 1% of the sample. Source: peripheral blood, taken in the first trimester of pregnancy. These receptors were obtained from a female donor with multiple sclerosis, enrolled in a pregnancy study.

The chain links TRBV5-1 to TRBJ2-1; 9 bases line up with TRBD2. The V segment lost 0 bases and the J segment 8 bases; nucleotides outside the gene matches: 6. This CDR3 contains 15 residues. In germline, CDR1 is SGHRS, CDR2 YFSETQ. This CDR3 is CASSLELAGRDEQFF. The CDR3 DNA is TGCGCCAGCAGCTTGGAGCTAGCGGGGAGGGATGAGCAGTTCTTC.

This clone appeared a few times. This rearrangement joins TRBV11-2 to TRBJ2-5, with TRBD2 matching 8 bases. With 5 bases clipped from V and 5 bases from J, the junction kept 7 bases outside the gene matches. Germline V gene data show CDR1 as SGHAT and CDR2 as FQNNGV. This CDR3 comprises 14 residues. The CDR3 reads CASSQSGGGETQYF. DNA for the CDR3: TGTGCCAGCAGCCAGAGCGGGGGAGGCGAGACCCAGTACTTC.

The V gene is TRBV11-2, the J gene TRBJ2-2; no firm D call. V was cut by 1 base and J by 9 bases, with 9 bases left in between. The CDR3 extends over 13 amino acids. Germline V gives CDR1 SGHAT, CDR2 FQNNGV. CDR3 nucleotides: TGTGCCAGCAGCTTAGGCCCGGGTTGGGAGCTGTTTTTT. Amino acids: CASSLGPGWELFF.

This chain uses TRBV6-5 with TRBJ1-2; 9 bases are shared with TRBD1. Germline CDR1 reads MNHEY; CDR2 reads SVGAGI. Trimming cost V 5 bases and J 7 bases; bases outside gene matches: 8. The CDR3 covers 14 residues. The chain's CDR3 is CASSAGQGLGGYTF. CDR3 nucleotide sequence: TGTGCCAGCAGTGCCGGACAGGGGCTCGGTGGCTACACCTTC.

This clone was found once. This chain joins TRBV4-2 and TRBJ2-2; D remains unclear. The CDR3 sequence is 18 residues long. The V gene lost 0 bases and the J gene lost 4 bases, with 18 bases spanning the gap. Germline CDR1 reads LGHNA; CDR2 reads YNFKEQ. CDR3 protein: CASSQDATTRRRTGELFF. CDR3 bases: TGTGCCAGCAGCCAAGACGCTACTACTCGGCGACGCACCGGGGAGCTGTTTTTT.

CDR3 DNA: TGTGCCAGCATTCCGGACAGGGCTGGTCGGCCCCAGCATTTT. Translated, it gives CASIPDRAGRPQHF. This sequence joins TRBV6-1 and TRBJ1-5; 8 nucleotides line up with TRBD1. From germline, CDR1 is MNHNS and CDR2 SASEGT. V shed 7 bases, J shed 9 bases, and the junction held 11 bases outside the gene matches. This CDR3 contains 14 residues.

Of note for this clone: The germline gene is not matched at one end of the junction; a read error may be the cause. V usage is TRBV5-1 and J usage is TRBJ2-2, with TRBD1 matching 11 bases. The CDR3 has 15 residues. Per germline, CDR1 SGHRS and CDR2 YFSETQ. As DNA, the CDR3 is TGCGCCAGCAGGTTGGGACAGGGGGACACCGGGGAGCTGTTTTTT. Translated: CASRLGQGDTGELFF.

The chain couples TRBV5-1 to TRBJ2-7; 9 nucleotides agree with TRBD2. V lost 2 bases and J lost 5; bases outside the gene matches: 11. Germline-derived CDR1 and CDR2 are SGHRS and YFSETQ. This CDR3 is built from 16 residues. CDR3 protein: CASSLGSGGGVNEQYF. The DNA for the CDR3 is TGCGCCAGCAGCTTAGGTAGCGGGGGCGGAGTGAACGAGCAGTACTTC. The whole variable domain, remainder taken from reference TRBV5-1 and TRBJ2-7, is KAGVTQTPRYLIKTRGQQVTLSCSPISGHRSVSWYQQTPGQGLQFLFEYFSETQRNKGNFPGRFSGRQFSNSRSEMNVSTLELGDSALYLCASSLGSGGGVNEQYFGPGTRLTVT.

The chain combines TRBV7-3 with TRBJ2-5; 8 nucleotides line up with TRBD2. Germline V CDR1 and CDR2: SGHTA, FQGTGA. The junction had 3 bases not matched to a gene; V was cut back by 5 bases and J by 4 bases. The CDR3 is made up of 13 amino acids. The CDR3 sequence: CASSPAGGETQYF. DNA of the CDR3: TGTGCCAGCAGCCCCGCGGGGGGAGAGACCCAGTACTTC.

V usage is TRBV5-1 and J usage is TRBJ1-2; D is uncertain. The CDR3 has 13 residues. CDR1 is SGHRS and CDR2 is YFSETQ in the germline V gene. Trimming stripped 1 base from V and 10 bases from J, with 14 bases between. CDR3 in DNA: TGCGCCAGCAGCTTGCCCCCAGGTGTGTCCTACACCTTC. Translation gives CASSLPPGVSYTF.

The chain is built from TRBV7-2 and TRBJ2-7; TRBD1 is a possible D gene (6 bases). Trimming cost V 4 bases and J 4 bases, with 14 bases left between them. Germline loops: CDR1 SGHTA, CDR2 FQGNSA. The CDR3 length is 14 residues. CDR3 residues: CASSSRQAGYEQYF. Written as DNA, the CDR3 is TGTGCCAGCAGCTCCCGACAGGCCGGGTACGAGCAGTACTTC.

The chain carries TRBV7-2 and TRBJ2-2, with 15 nucleotides matching TRBD2. The V gene's germline CDR1 is SGHTA and CDR2 FQGNSA. The CDR3 spans 18 residues. The V segment lost 4 bases and the J segment 3 bases; nucleotides outside the gene matches: 6. The CDR3 region has the DNA TGTGCCAGCAGCTCGGGACTAGCGGGGGGTTCCTACACCGGGGAGCTGTTTTTT. Residues: CASSSGLAGGSYTGELFF. Combining the CDR3 with reference TRBV7-2 and TRBJ2-2 gives the whole variable domain GAGVSQSPSNKVTEKGKDVELRCDPISGHTALYWYRQSLGQGLEFLIYFQGNSAPDKSGLPSDRFSAERTGGSVSTLTIQRTQQEDSAVYLCASSSGLAGGSYTGELFFGEGSRLTVL.

This chain links TRBV19 with TRBJ1-2, with TRBD1 matching over 12 bases. This CDR3 has 17 amino acids. Germline CDR1 and CDR2: LNHDA and SQIVND (reference sequence). The J segment lost 0 bases and the V segment lost 3 bases, leaving 5 bases of the junction unmatched. This chain's CDR3 is CASSITGTGGSNYGYTF. CDR3 coding DNA: TGTGCCAGTAGTATTACCGGGACAGGGGGCTCTAACTATGGCTACACCTTC. The full variable domain, completed using reference TRBV19 and TRBJ1-2, is DGGITQSPKYLFRKEGQNVTLSCEQNLNHDAMYWYRQDPGQGLRLIYYSQIVNDFQKGDIAEGYSVSREKKESFPLTVTSAQKNPTAFYLCASSITGTGGSNYGYTFGSGTRLTVV.

The chain uses TRBV19 and TRBJ2-2; TRBD2 matches at 10 bases. The J segment lost 4 bases and the V segment lost 5 bases, leaving 16 bases of the junction unmatched. Germline CDR1 and CDR2: LNHDA and SQIVND (reference sequence). This CDR3 is 19 amino acids long. The CDR3 DNA sequence: TGTGCCAGTAGTCCCCTGGCCCCCCTAGCGGGGGTCACCACCGGGGAGCTGTTTTTT. Its protein is CASSPLAPLAGVTTGELFF.

This chain connects TRBV15 to TRBJ1-4; possibly TRBD1 for D (6 bases). Germline loops: CDR1 LNHNV, CDR2 YYDKDF (reference sequence). This CDR3 spans 14 amino acids. The ends were cut back, 8 bases at V and 5 bases at J, with 15 bases in the middle. CDR3 protein: CATSRNQGNEKLFF. The CDR3 DNA is TGTGCCACCTCAAGGAATCAGGGGAATGAAAAACTGTTTTTT. Drawing the rest from reference TRBV15 and TRBJ1-4, the complete variable domain is DAMVIQNPRYQVTQFGKPVTLSCSQTLNHNVMYWYQQKSSQAPKLLFHYYDKDFNNEADTPDNFQSRRPNTSFCFLDIRSPGLGDTAMYLCATSRNQGNEKLFFGSGTQLSVL.